One T cell receptor (beta chain) is described in this entry. What it binds is not known. These data come from a study of early T cells in non-severe SARS-CoV-2 infection. Study-level information: Sequencing was performed on bulk RNA from unsorted whole blood, leaving chains unpaired.

Unique molecular identifiers were attached to individual cDNA molecules. TCRdb passed the 5' RACE reads through MiXCR, listing each CDR3 protein once. The sample shows 45,000 to 55,000 distinct CDR3 sequences, around 9.1% of them seen only once. Broader study findings: Private and CD4 specificities were missed by VDJdb matching, which favored anti-spike CD8 responses.

Trimming removed 7 bases from V and 6 bases from J; junction bases left unmatched: 10. This CDR3 is built from 14 residues. The clonotype originates from an adult who was a healthcare worker with PCR-confirmed SARS-CoV-2 infection or an uninfected control (not recorded which). The V call is TRBV12-3 or TRBV12-4, the J call TRBJ1-2; 8 bases agree with TRBD1. The specimen was whole blood. The CDR3 is CASNLPGRGHGYTF. CDR3 nucleotide sequence: TGTGCCAGCAACTTACCCGGCAGGGGGCATGGCTACACCTTC.